The sequence of this T cell receptor beta chain was determined in a study of T cells in localized non-small cell lung cancer. Whole-study results and caveats: Median around 62 top-100 tumor clones were shared with paired adjacent lung. Adjacent uninvolved lung tissue had the highest T cell clonality, exceeding tumor. Since sequencing was restricted to only one region of the tumor, intratumor heterogeneity remains a possibility. Longer overall survival was linked to higher blood T cell density.

TCRdb's table, derived via immunoSEQ multiplex PCR, lists solely in-frame clones and lacks some. This sample has more than 15,000 clones; around 89% occur once, and the top ten carry under 4.5%. With respect to this clone: The target antigen is unknown.

With 6 bases clipped from V and 2 bases from J, the junction kept 10 bases outside the gene matches. In germline, CDR1 is SNHLY, CDR2 FYNNEI. The CDR3 is made up of 16 amino acids. This rearrangement joins TRBV2 to TRBJ2-5, with TRBD2 identical over 9 bases. This receptor was obtained from a male donor older than 55 with stage II squamous cell lung carcinoma. The specimen comprised peripheral blood, sampled before any cancer treatment. CDR3: CASRGALAGQQETQYF. The CDR3 DNA sequence: TGTGCCAGCAGGGGGGCCCTAGCGGGGCAACAAGAGACCCAGTACTTC.